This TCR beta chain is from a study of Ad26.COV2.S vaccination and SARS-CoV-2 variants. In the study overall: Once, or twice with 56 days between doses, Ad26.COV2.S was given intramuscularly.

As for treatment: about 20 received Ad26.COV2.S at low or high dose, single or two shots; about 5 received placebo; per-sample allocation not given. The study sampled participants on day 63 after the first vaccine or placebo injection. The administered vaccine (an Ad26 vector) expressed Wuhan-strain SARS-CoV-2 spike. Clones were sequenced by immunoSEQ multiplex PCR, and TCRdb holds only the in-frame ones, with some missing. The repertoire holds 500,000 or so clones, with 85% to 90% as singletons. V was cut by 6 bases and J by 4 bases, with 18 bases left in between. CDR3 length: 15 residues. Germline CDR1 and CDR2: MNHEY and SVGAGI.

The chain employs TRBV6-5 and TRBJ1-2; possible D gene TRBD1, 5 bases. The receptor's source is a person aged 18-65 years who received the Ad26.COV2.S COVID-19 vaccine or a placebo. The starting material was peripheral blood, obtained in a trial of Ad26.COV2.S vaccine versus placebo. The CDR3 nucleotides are TGTGCCAGCAGGGCAGGGCCAATCATAATCTATGGCTACACCTTC. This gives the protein CASRAGPIIIYGYTF.